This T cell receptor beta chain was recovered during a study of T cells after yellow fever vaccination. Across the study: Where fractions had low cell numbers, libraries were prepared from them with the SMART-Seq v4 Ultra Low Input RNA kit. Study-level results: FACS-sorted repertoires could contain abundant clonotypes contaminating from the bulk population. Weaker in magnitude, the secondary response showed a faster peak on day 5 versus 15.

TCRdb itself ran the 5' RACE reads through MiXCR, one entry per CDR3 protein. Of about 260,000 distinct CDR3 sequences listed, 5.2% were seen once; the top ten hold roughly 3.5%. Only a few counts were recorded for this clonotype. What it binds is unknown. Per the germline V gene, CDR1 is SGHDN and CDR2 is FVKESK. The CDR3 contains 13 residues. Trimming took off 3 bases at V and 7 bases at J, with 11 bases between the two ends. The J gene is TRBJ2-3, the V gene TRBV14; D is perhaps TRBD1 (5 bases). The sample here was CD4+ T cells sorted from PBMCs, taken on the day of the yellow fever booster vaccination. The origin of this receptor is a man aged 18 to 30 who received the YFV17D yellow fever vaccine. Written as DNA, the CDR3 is TGTGCCAGCAGCCACGTAGGGGCTCATACGCAGTATTTT. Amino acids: CASSHVGAHTQYF.